These T cell receptor beta chains were read from a single sample in a study of T-cell memory formation after mild COVID-19. TCRdb independently ran MiXCR on the 5' RACE reads; one entry per CDR3 protein. The sample carries 400,000 to 550,000 distinct CDR3 sequences, around 27% recorded once. Sequences were obtained from PBMCs or a T cell subset sorted from them (not recorded which). The source is an adult woman who had mild COVID-19 (a few samples of this study predate the infection). Cell type and time point are not known. Both conserved end residues are part of each CDR3. Each record gives: CDR3 DNA, CDR3 protein, D gene, J gene, V gene, clone size. A D gene is named only where the DNA matches it firmly. Clone size is given for some rows only: seen once, a few or many times, or a class if the clone is expanded.

CDR3 DNA: TGCAGCGTGTACGTGGGGGGGCGAAGGTCTTTCTTT; CDR3 protein: CSVYVGGRRSFF; D gene: -; J gene: TRBJ1-1; V gene: TRBV29-1; clone size: -
CDR3 DNA: TGTGCCAGCAGTGAAGGGGACTACCAGCAGTACTTC; CDR3 protein: CASSEGDYQQYF; D gene: TRBD2; J gene: TRBJ2-7; V gene: TRBV2; clone size: few
CDR3 DNA: TGTGCCAGCAGCAAGGCCCTAGCGGGAGGTACCGCAGATACGCAGTATTTT; CDR3 protein: CASSKALAGGTADTQYF; D gene: TRBD2; J gene: TRBJ2-3; V gene: TRBV7-2; clone size: -
CDR3 DNA: TGTGCCAGCAGTTTATGGGTCGGCCAAGAGACCCAGTACTTC; CDR3 protein: CASSLWVGQETQYF; D gene: -; J gene: TRBJ2-5; V gene: TRBV27; clone size: many
CDR3 DNA: TGTGCCAGCAGGGGGGGGGGAGCTTATGGCTACACCTTC; CDR3 protein: CASRGGGAYGYTF; D gene: -; J gene: TRBJ1-2; V gene: TRBV6-5; clone size: few
CDR3 DNA: TGTGCCAGCGGACCCGGACAGATGTTTATAGATACGCAGTATTTT; CDR3 protein: CASGPGQMFIDTQYF; D gene: -; J gene: TRBJ2-3; V gene: TRBV12-3/TRBV12-4; clone size: -
CDR3 DNA: TGTGCCAGAAGTTCATCCGGGACTAGCGGGAGGAATGATGAGCAGTTCTTC; CDR3 protein: CARSSSGTSGRNDEQFF; D gene: TRBD2; J gene: TRBJ2-1; V gene: TRBV12-3/TRBV12-4; clone size: -
CDR3 DNA: TGTGCCAGTAGTGATGGGACCGCAAGTCTTTACGAGCAGTACTTC; CDR3 protein: CASSDGTASLYEQYF; D gene: -; J gene: TRBJ2-7; V gene: TRBV19; clone size: few
CDR3 DNA: TGCGCCAGCAGCCCGGGACAGGGGGCGATCCATGGCTACACCTTC; CDR3 protein: CASSPGQGAIHGYTF; D gene: TRBD1; J gene: TRBJ1-2; V gene: TRBV5-1; clone size: -
CDR3 DNA: TGTGCCAGCAGTCCCGGGAGGAGCCTCTATGGCTACACCTTC; CDR3 protein: CASSPGRSLYGYTF; D gene: -; J gene: TRBJ1-2; V gene: TRBV28; clone size: few
CDR3 DNA: TGTGCCAGCAGCTCCTACGAGCAGTACTTC; CDR3 protein: CASSSYEQYF; D gene: -; J gene: TRBJ2-7; V gene: TRBV5-1; clone size: many
CDR3 DNA: TGTGCCAGCACCCCAGACACCGGGGAGCTGTTTTTT; CDR3 protein: CASTPDTGELFF; D gene: -; J gene: TRBJ2-2; V gene: TRBV12-3/TRBV12-4; clone size: few
CDR3 DNA: TGTGCCAGCAGCGTCCGCGGGACTCCTTTCTACGAGCAGTACTTC; CDR3 protein: CASSVRGTPFYEQYF; D gene: -; J gene: TRBJ2-7; V gene: TRBV5-4; clone size: -
CDR3 DNA: TGTGCCAGCAGCCCTTTATCTGGGGTCGATGAGCAGTTCTTC; CDR3 protein: CASSPLSGVDEQFF; D gene: -; J gene: TRBJ2-1; V gene: TRBV12-3/TRBV12-4; clone size: -
CDR3 DNA: TGTGCCAGCAGCCCTGGACGGGGCGGCTACACCTTC; CDR3 protein: CASSPGRGGYTF; D gene: -; J gene: TRBJ1-2; V gene: TRBV3-1; clone size: -
CDR3 DNA: TGCAGTGCTAGCCCCGGGACTAGCGCGTACGAGCAGTACTTC; CDR3 protein: CSASPGTSAYEQYF; D gene: TRBD2; J gene: TRBJ2-7; V gene: TRBV20-1; clone size: many
CDR3 DNA: TGTGCCAGCTCACCACCCCCAAGGGGACAGGGCTACACCTTC; CDR3 protein: CASSPPPRGQGYTF; D gene: TRBD1; J gene: TRBJ1-2; V gene: TRBV18; clone size: -
CDR3 DNA: TGCAGCGTTGAACGGCGACTATTGAACACTGAAGCTTTCTTT; CDR3 protein: CSVERRLLNTEAFF; D gene: -; J gene: TRBJ1-1; V gene: TRBV29-1; clone size: few
CDR3 DNA: TGTGCCAGCAGCTTGGATTCAGAGACCACTAGCACAGATACGCAGTATTTT; CDR3 protein: CASSLDSETTSTDTQYF; D gene: -; J gene: TRBJ2-3; V gene: TRBV7-8; clone size: many
CDR3 DNA: TGCAGTGCTAGTCCTGGAGGGGGGGCCAATGAGCAGTTCTTC; CDR3 protein: CSASPGGGANEQFF; D gene: -; J gene: TRBJ2-1; V gene: TRBV20-1; clone size: few
CDR3 DNA: TGTGCCACCAGAGGAGAGAGCACAGATACGCAGTATTTT; CDR3 protein: CATRGESTDTQYF; D gene: -; J gene: TRBJ2-3; V gene: TRBV24-1; clone size: -
CDR3 DNA: TGCGCCAGCAGCTTGGGCCTAGACTCCTCCGGGGAGCTGTTTTTT; CDR3 protein: CASSLGLDSSGELFF; D gene: -; J gene: TRBJ2-2; V gene: TRBV5-1; clone size: few
CDR3 DNA: TGTGCCAGCAGCATGAACCCGGCCTACGAGCAGTACTTC; CDR3 protein: CASSMNPAYEQYF; D gene: -; J gene: TRBJ2-7; V gene: TRBV7-2; clone size: few
CDR3 DNA: TGCGCCAGCAGCTCGGGACTAGCGGGTGGGTTCCAAGAGACCCAGTACTTC; CDR3 protein: CASSSGLAGGFQETQYF; D gene: TRBD2; J gene: TRBJ2-5; V gene: TRBV5-1; clone size: few